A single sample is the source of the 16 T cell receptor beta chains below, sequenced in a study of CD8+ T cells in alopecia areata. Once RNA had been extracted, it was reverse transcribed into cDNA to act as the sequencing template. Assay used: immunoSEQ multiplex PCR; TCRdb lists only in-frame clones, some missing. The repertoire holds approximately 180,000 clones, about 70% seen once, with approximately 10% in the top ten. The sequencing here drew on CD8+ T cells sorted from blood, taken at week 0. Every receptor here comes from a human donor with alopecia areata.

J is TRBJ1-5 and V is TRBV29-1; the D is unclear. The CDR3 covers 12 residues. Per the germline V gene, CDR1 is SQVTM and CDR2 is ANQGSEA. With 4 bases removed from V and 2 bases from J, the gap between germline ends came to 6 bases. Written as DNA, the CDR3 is TGCAGCGTTGGGGATGGCAATCAGCCCCAGCATTTT. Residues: CSVGDGNQPQHF.

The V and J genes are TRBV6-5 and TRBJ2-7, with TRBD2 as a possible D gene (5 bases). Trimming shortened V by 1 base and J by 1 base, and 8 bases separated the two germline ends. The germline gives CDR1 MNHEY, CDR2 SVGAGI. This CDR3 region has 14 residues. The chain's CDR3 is CASSYYGVSYEQYF. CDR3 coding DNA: TGTGCCAGCAGTTACTACGGGGTATCCTACGAGCAGTACTTC.

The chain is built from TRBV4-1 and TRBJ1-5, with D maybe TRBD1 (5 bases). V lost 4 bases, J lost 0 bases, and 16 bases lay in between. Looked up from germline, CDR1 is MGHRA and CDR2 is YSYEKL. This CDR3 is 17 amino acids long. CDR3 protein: CASSPAWGGYSNQPQHF. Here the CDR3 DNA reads TGCGCCAGCAGCCCAGCATGGGGGGGTTATAGCAATCAGCCCCAGCATTTT.

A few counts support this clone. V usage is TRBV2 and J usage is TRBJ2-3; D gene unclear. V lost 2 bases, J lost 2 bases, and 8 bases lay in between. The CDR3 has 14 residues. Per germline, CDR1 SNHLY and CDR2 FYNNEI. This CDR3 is CASSEFVSTDTQYF. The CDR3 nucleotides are TGTGCCAGCAGTGAATTCGTATCCACAGATACGCAGTATTTT.

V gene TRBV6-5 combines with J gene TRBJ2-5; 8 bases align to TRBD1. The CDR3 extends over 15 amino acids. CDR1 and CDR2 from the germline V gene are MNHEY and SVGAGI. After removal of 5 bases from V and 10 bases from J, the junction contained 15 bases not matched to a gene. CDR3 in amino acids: CASSPGTGVRSNQYF. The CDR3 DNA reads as TGTGCCAGCAGTCCCGGGACAGGAGTAAGGAGTAACCAGTACTTC.

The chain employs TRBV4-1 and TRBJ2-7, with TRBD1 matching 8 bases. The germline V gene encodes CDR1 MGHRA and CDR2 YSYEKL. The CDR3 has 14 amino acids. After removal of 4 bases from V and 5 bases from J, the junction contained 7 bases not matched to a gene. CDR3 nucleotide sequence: TGCGCCAGCAGCCCACCGACAGGGGCTAACGAGCAGTACTTC. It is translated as CASSPPTGANEQYF.

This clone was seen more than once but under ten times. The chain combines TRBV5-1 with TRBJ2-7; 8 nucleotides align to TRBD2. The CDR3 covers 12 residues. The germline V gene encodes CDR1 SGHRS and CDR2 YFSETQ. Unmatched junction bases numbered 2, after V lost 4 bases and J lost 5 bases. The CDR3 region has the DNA TGCGCCAGCAGCCCGCGGGGGGACGAGCAGTACTTC. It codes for CASSPRGDEQYF.

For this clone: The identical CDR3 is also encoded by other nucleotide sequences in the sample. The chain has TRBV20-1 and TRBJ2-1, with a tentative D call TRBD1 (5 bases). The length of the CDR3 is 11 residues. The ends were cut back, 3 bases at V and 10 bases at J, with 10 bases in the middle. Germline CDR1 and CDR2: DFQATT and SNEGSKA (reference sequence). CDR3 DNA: TGCAGTGCTAGGGCAGGGAACGAGCAGTTCTTC. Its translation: CSARAGNEQFF.

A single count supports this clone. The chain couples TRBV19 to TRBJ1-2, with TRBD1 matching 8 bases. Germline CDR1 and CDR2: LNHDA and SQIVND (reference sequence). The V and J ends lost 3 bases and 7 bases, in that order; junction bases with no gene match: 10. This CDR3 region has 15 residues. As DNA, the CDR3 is TGTGCCAGTAGTATGGTGGCAGGGGGCGGTCGTGGCTACACCTTC. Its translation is CASSMVAGGGRGYTF.

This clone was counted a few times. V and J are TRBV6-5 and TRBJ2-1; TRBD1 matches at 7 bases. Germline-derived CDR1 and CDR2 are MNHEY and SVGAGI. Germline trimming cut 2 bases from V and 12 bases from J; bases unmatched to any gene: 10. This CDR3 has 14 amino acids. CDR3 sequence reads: CASSYAGGGSGQFF. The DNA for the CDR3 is TGTGCCAGCAGTTACGCAGGGGGTGGTTCAGGGCAGTTCTTC.

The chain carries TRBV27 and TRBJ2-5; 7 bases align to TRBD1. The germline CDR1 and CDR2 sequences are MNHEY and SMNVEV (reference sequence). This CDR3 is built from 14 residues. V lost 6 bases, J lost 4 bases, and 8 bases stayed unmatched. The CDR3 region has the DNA TGTGCCAGCAGCCAGGGGGTCAGCCGAGAGACCCAGTACTTC. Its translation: CASSQGVSRETQYF.

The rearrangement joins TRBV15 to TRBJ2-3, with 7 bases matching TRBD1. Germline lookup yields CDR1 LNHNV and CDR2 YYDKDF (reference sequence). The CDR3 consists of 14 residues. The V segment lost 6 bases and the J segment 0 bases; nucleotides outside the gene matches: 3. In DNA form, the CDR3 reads TGTGCCACCAGGAGGGGGCCTAGCACAGATACGCAGTATTTT. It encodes CATRRGPSTDTQYF.

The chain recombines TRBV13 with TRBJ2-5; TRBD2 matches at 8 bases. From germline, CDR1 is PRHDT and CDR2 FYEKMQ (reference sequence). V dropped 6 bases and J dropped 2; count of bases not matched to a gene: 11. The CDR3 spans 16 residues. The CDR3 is CASRLAGEGLQETQYF. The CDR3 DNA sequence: TGTGCCAGCAGGCTAGCGGGCGAGGGGTTGCAAGAGACCCAGTACTTC.

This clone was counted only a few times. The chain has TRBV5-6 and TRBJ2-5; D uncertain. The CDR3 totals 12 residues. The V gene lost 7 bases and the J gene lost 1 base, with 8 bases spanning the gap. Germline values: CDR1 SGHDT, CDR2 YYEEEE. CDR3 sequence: CASAAAQETQYF. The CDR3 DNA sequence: TGTGCCAGCGCGGCGGCCCAAGAGACCCAGTACTTC.

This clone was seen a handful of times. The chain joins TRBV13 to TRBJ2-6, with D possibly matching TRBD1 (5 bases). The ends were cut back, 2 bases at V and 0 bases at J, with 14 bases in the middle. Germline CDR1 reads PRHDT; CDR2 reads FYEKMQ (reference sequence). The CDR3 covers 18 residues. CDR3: CASSLLSNTGSGANVLTF. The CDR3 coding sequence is TGTGCCAGCAGCTTATTGTCGAATACAGGCTCTGGGGCCAACGTCCTGACTTTC. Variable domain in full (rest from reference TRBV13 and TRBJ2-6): AAGVIQSPRHLIKEKRETATLKCYPIPRHDTVYWYQQGPGQDPQFLISFYEKMQSDKGSIPDRFSAQQFSDYHSELNMSSLELGDSALYFCASSLLSNTGSGANVLTFGAGSRLTVL.

CDR3 sequence: CSVEDPPGSGSPLHF. The CDR3 DNA reads TGCAGCGTTGAAGACCCACCGGGATCGGGATCACCCCTCCACTTT. V and J are TRBV29-1 and TRBJ1-6; D is undetermined. The V end was cut by 0 bases, the J end by 10 bases, with 16 bases between. Germline lookup yields CDR1 SQVTM and CDR2 ANQGSEA. The CDR3 spans 15 residues.